The rows below give T cell receptor beta chains drawn from one sample of a study of OX40 agonist ivuxolimab in advanced cancers. Assay used: immunoSEQ multiplex PCR; TCRdb lists only in-frame clones, some missing. The sample includes 25,000 to 40,000 clones, about 87% of them seen just once. Source: CD4+ or CD8+ T cells sorted from blood, taken in a trial of the OX40 agonist ivuxolimab. The source of these receptors is an adult with an advanced solid tumor such as melanoma, head and neck, liver or kidney cancer. Both conserved end residues are part of each CDR3. D genes are given only for firm matches. Clone size is given for some rows only: seen once, a few or many times, or a class if the clone is expanded.

V gene: TRBV7-2; D gene: .; J gene: TRBJ2-2; clone size: .; CDR3 protein: CASSLGLFDTGELFF; CDR3 DNA: TGTGCCAGCAGCTTAGGTTTATTTGACACCGGGGAGCTGTTTTTT
V gene: TRBV14; D gene: .; J gene: TRBJ1-2; clone size: .; CDR3 protein: CASSANQGSSYGYTF; CDR3 DNA: TGTGCCAGCAGCGCCAATCAGGGCAGCTCCTATGGCTACACCTTC
V gene: TRBV19; D gene: TRBD2; J gene: TRBJ2-7; clone size: .; CDR3 protein: CASSIDNSGSSYEQYF; CDR3 DNA: TGTGCCAGTAGTATAGATAATAGCGGGAGCTCCTACGAGCAGTACTTC
V gene: TRBV6-6; D gene: .; J gene: TRBJ1-6; clone size: .; CDR3 protein: CASSYRDSSYNSPLHF; CDR3 DNA: TGTGCCAGCAGTTACAGGGATAGCTCCTATAATTCACCCCTCCACTTT
V gene: TRBV19; D gene: .; J gene: TRBJ1-4; clone size: .; CDR3 protein: CASSPAGGGPNEKLFF; CDR3 DNA: TGTGCCAGTAGTCCGGCCGGGGGAGGCCCTAATGAAAAACTGTTTTTT
V gene: TRBV5-4; D gene: TRBD1; J gene: TRBJ1-2; clone size: .; CDR3 protein: CASSLGRPGGSYGYTF; CDR3 DNA: TGTGCCAGCAGCTTGGGACGGCCAGGGGGGAGCTATGGCTACACCTTC
V gene: TRBV19; D gene: TRBD1; J gene: TRBJ1-5; clone size: .; CDR3 protein: CASSRGTAINQPQHF; CDR3 DNA: TGTGCCAGTAGTCGCGGGACAGCTATCAATCAGCCCCAGCATTTT
V gene: TRBV29-1; D gene: TRBD1; J gene: TRBJ2-3; clone size: .; CDR3 protein: CSVATGGTDTQYF; CDR3 DNA: TGCAGCGTCGCGACAGGGGGCACAGATACGCAGTATTTT
V gene: TRBV18; D gene: TRBD1; J gene: TRBJ2-7; clone size: .; CDR3 protein: CASSPERQGISYEQYF; CDR3 DNA: TGTGCCAGCTCACCAGAACGACAGGGGATATCCTACGAGCAGTACTTC
V gene: TRBV19; D gene: .; J gene: TRBJ1-6; clone size: once; CDR3 protein: CASSLKAYNSPLHF; CDR3 DNA: TGTGCCAGTAGTTTAAAGGCCTATAATTCACCCCTCCACTTT
V gene: TRBV5-1; D gene: TRBD1; J gene: TRBJ1-1; clone size: .; CDR3 protein: CASSRTTGITEAFF; CDR3 DNA: TGCGCCAGCAGCCGAACGACAGGGATCACTGAAGCTTTCTTT
V gene: TRBV16; D gene: .; J gene: TRBJ1-1; clone size: .; CDR3 protein: CASSQRGDSEAFF; CDR3 DNA: TGTGCCAGCAGCCAAAGGGGAGACAGTGAAGCTTTCTTT
V gene: TRBV10-3; D gene: .; J gene: TRBJ2-1; clone size: .; CDR3 protein: CAIRDGPVGSEQFF; CDR3 DNA: TGTGCCATCAGGGACGGGCCTGTAGGGAGTGAGCAGTTCTTC
V gene: TRBV6-1; D gene: TRBD1; J gene: TRBJ1-2; clone size: .; CDR3 protein: CASIPLAGQRGYTF; CDR3 DNA: TGTGCCAGCATCCCTTTAGCGGGACAGCGAGGCTACACCTTC
V gene: TRBV7-2; D gene: .; J gene: TRBJ1-3; clone size: .; CDR3 protein: CASSLVGTNSGNTIYF; CDR3 DNA: TGTGCCAGCAGCTTAGTCGGCACTAACTCTGGAAACACCATATATTTT
V gene: TRBV18; D gene: TRBD1; J gene: TRBJ1-1; clone size: .; CDR3 protein: CASSPRRDRRISLNTEAFF; CDR3 DNA: TGTGCCAGCTCACCAAGACGGGACAGGCGTATTTCATTGAACACTGAAGCTTTCTTT
V gene: TRBV28; D gene: .; J gene: TRBJ2-1; clone size: .; CDR3 protein: CASSLRWVGPPIVNEQFF; CDR3 DNA: TGTGCCAGCAGTTTAAGGTGGGTGGGCCCCCCGATAGTGAATGAGCAGTTCTTC
V gene: TRBV28; D gene: TRBD2; J gene: TRBJ2-1; clone size: .; CDR3 protein: CASSRYPGLGDNEQFF; CDR3 DNA: TGTGCCAGCAGTCGGTACCCGGGACTAGGGGACAATGAGCAGTTCTTC
V gene: TRBV7-2; D gene: .; J gene: TRBJ2-5; clone size: once; CDR3 protein: CASSFGALETQYF; CDR3 DNA: TGTGCCAGCAGCTTTGGGGCTCTTGAGACCCAGTACTTC
V gene: TRBV11-3; D gene: TRBD1; J gene: TRBJ2-2; clone size: .; CDR3 protein: CASSPRQGRTGELFF; CDR3 DNA: TGTGCCAGCAGCCCCCGACAGGGAAGGACCGGGGAGCTGTTTTTT
V gene: TRBV28; D gene: TRBD2; J gene: TRBJ2-7; clone size: .; CDR3 protein: CASSKEGAGEREQYF; CDR3 DNA: TGTGCCAGCTCTAAGGAAGGAGCGGGAGAGCGGGAGCAGTACTTC
V gene: TRBV7-9; D gene: TRBD2; J gene: TRBJ2-2; clone size: .; CDR3 protein: CASSSSGRAPGELFF; CDR3 DNA: TGTGCCAGCAGCTCAAGCGGGAGGGCGCCCGGGGAGCTGTTTTTT
V gene: TRBV7-2; D gene: .; J gene: TRBJ2-7; clone size: .; CDR3 protein: CASSLKQGGIYEQYF; CDR3 DNA: TGTGCCAGCAGCTTGAAACAGGGGGGGATTTACGAGCAGTACTTC
V gene: TRBV19; D gene: .; J gene: TRBJ1-2; clone size: .; CDR3 protein: CASRETPANYGYTF; CDR3 DNA: TGTGCCAGTAGAGAGACGCCAGCTAACTATGGCTACACCTTC
V gene: TRBV5-6; D gene: .; J gene: TRBJ2-1; clone size: .; CDR3 protein: CASSLWWSRREGGEQFF; CDR3 DNA: TGTGCCAGCAGCTTGTGGTGGAGTCGGCGGGAAGGTGGTGAGCAGTTCTTC
V gene: TRBV5-4; D gene: .; J gene: TRBJ1-1; clone size: .; CDR3 protein: CASSPRVRGLNTEAFF; CDR3 DNA: TGTGCCAGCAGCCCACGTGTGCGGGGCCTGAACACTGAAGCTTTCTTT